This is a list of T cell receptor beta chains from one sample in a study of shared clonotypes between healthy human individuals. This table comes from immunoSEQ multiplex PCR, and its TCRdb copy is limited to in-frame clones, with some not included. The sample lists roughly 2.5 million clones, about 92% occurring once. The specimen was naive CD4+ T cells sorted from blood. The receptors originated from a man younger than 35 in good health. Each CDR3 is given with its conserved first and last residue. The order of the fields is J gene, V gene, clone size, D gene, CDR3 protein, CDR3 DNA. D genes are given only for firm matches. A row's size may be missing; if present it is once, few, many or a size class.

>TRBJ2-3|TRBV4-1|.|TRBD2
CASSQDEAGGADTQYF
TGCGCCAGCAGCCAAGATGAAGCGGGAGGGGCAGATACGCAGTATTTT
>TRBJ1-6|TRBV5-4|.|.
CASSLGGAASPLHF
TGTGCCAGCAGCTTGGGGGGGGCTGCCTCACCCCTCCACTTT
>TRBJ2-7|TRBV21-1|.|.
CASSKAGTGGEQYF
TGTGCCAGCAGCAAAGCGGGGACAGGTGGGGAGCAGTACTTC
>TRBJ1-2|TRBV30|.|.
CAWSVQGRFGGYTF
TGTGCCTGGAGTGTACAGGGTCGGTTCGGTGGCTACACCTTC
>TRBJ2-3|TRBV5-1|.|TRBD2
CASSSTSGGTDTQYF
TGCGCCAGCAGCTCGACTAGCGGGGGGACAGATACGCAGTATTTT
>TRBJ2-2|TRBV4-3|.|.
CASSQDWQTGELFF
TGCGCCAGCAGCCAAGACTGGCAAACCGGGGAGCTGTTTTTT
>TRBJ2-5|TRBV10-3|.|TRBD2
CAISELAGGPFQYF
TGTGCCATCAGTGAGCTAGCGGGGGGACCATTCCAGTACTTC
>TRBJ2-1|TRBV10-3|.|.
CAISGQDLSTEQFF
TGTGCCATCAGTGGACAGGATTTGTCAACTGAGCAGTTCTTC
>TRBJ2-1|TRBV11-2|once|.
CASSWIDRQLNEQFF
TGTGCCAGCAGCTGGATCGACCGACAGCTCAATGAGCAGTTCTTC
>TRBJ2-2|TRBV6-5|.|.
CASSSGGNTGELFF
TGTGCCAGCAGTTCAGGAGGTAACACCGGGGAGCTGTTTTTT
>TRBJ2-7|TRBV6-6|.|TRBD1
CASSYFLGQDEQYF
TGTGCCAGCAGTTACTTCCTAGGACAGGACGAGCAGTACTTC
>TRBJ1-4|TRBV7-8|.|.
CASSGPTEKLFF
TGTGCCAGCAGCGGGCCCACTGAAAAACTGTTTTTT
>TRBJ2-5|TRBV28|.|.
CASSTPRQPQETQYF
TGTGCCAGCAGTACCCCCCGACAGCCTCAAGAGACCCAGTACTTC
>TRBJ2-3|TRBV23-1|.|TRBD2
CASSQTSGTSTDTQYF
TGCGCCAGCAGTCAAACTAGCGGGACTAGCACAGATACGCAGTATTTT
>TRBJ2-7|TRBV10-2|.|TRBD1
CASSSGTGGYEQYF
TGCGCCAGCAGTTCCGGGACAGGAGGCTACGAGCAGTACTTC
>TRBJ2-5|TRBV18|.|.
CASSPGSFETQYF
TGTGCCAGCTCACCGGGTTCATTTGAGACCCAGTACTTC
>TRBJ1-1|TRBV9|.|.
CASSVEPGNTEAFF
TGTGCCAGCAGCGTAGAACCGGGGAACACTGAAGCTTTCTTT
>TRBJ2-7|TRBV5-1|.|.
CASSSQTGLYEQYF
TGCGCCAGCAGCTCCCAAACAGGATTATACGAGCAGTACTTC
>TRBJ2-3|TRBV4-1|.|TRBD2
CASSQDPKASGGTDTQYF
TGCGCCAGCAGCCAAGATCCCAAGGCTAGCGGGGGCACAGATACGCAGTATTTT
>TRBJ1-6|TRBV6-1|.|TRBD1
CASRTGQVYNSPLHF
TGTGCCAGCAGGACGGGACAGGTTTATAATTCACCCCTCCACTTT
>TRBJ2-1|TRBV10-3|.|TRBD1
CAISESRDRVSNEQFF
TGTGCCATCAGTGAGTCTCGGGACAGAGTCTCCAATGAGCAGTTCTTC
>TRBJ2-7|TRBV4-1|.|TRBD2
CASSQGLAGGIYEQYF
TGCGCCAGCAGCCAGGGACTAGCGGGAGGAATCTACGAGCAGTACTTC
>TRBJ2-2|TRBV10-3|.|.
CAISQGQGNTGELFF
TGTGCCATCAGTCAGGGGCAGGGTAACACCGGGGAGCTGTTTTTT
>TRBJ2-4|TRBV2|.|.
CASSEEGVGKNIQYF
TGTGCCAGCAGTGAAGAGGGGGTCGGCAAAAACATTCAGTACTTC
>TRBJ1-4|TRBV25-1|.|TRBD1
CASRTGGGEKLFF
TGTGCCAGCAGGACAGGGGGCGGGGAAAAACTGTTTTTT
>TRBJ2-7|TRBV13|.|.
CASSFQMSDYEQYF
TGTGCCAGCAGCTTCCAGATGTCGGACTACGAGCAGTACTTC
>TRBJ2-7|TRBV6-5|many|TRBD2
CASSSRLAGGLLEQYF
TGTGCCAGCAGTTCGCGACTAGCGGGGGGTCTCCTGGAGCAGTACTTC
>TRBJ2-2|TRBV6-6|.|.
CASSLQGGGELFF
TGTGCCAGCAGTCTTCAGGGGGGCGGGGAGCTGTTTTTT
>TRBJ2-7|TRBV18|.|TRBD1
CASSRGTGASVEQYF
TGTGCCAGCTCACGGGGAACAGGGGCCTCGGTCGAGCAGTACTTC
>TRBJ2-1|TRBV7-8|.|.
CASSLDGGKDNEQFF
TGTGCCAGCAGCTTAGACGGGGGCAAGGACAATGAGCAGTTCTTC
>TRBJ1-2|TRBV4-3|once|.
CASSQESGPNYGYTF
TGCGCCAGCAGCCAAGAGTCGGGCCCTAACTATGGCTACACCTTC
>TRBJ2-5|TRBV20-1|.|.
CSAKDQETQYF
TGCAGTGCTAAGGACCAAGAGACCCAGTACTTC
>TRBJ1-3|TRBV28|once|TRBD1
CASSQGGALGNTIYF
TGTGCCAGCTCTCAGGGGGGTGCTTTAGGAAACACCATATATTTT
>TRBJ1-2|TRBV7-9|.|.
CASSRQETYHRGYTF
TGTGCCAGCAGCCGGCAGGAGACCTACCATCGAGGCTACACCTTC
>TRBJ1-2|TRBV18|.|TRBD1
CASSQGQGTNYGYTF
TGTGCCAGCTCCCAAGGACAGGGTACTAACTATGGCTACACCTTC
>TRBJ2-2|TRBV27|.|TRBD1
CASSLRDSNTGELFF
TGTGCCAGCAGTTTACGGGACAGCAACACCGGGGAGCTGTTTTTT
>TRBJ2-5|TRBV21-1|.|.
CASSKAGGGETQYF
TGTGCCAGCAGCAAAGCGGGGGGTGGGGAGACCCAGTACTTC
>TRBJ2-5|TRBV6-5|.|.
CASNRNQETQYF
TGTGCCAGCAACAGGAACCAAGAGACCCAGTACTTC
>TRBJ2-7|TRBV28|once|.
CASQLWTAYEQYF
TGTGCCTCCCAACTCTGGACAGCCTACGAGCAGTACTTC
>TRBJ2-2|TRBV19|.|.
CASRAGQMNTGELFF
TGTGCCAGTAGGGCGGGACAGATGAACACCGGGGAGCTGTTTTTT
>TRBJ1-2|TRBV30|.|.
CAWSEGDHGYTF
TGTGCCTGGAGTGAGGGGGACCATGGCTACACCTTC
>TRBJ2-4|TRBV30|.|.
CAWSTPGVAKNIQYF
TGTGCCTGGAGTACCCCCGGGGTAGCCAAAAACATTCAGTACTTC
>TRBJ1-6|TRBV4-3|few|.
CASSHLQETPLHF
TGCGCCAGCAGCCACCTACAGGAGACACCCCTCCACTTT
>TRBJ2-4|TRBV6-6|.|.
CASSYSTGNSDIQYF
TGTGCCAGCAGTTACTCGACGGGGAACTCAGACATTCAGTACTTC
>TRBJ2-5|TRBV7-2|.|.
CASSFAARQETQYF
TGTGCCAGCAGCTTTGCAGCGCGACAAGAGACCCAGTACTTC
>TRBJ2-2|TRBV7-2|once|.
CASSLDPGANTGELFF
TGTGCCAGCAGCTTAGACCCGGGGGCGAACACCGGGGAGCTGTTTTTT
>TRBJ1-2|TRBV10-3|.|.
CAISGEDPSNYGYTF
TGTGCCATCAGTGGTGAAGATCCTTCTAACTATGGCTACACCTTC
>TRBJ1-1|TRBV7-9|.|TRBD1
CASSSGQGYTEAFF
TGTGCCAGCAGCTCGGGACAGGGCTACACTGAAGCTTTCTTT
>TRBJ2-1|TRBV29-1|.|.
CSVESNSDEQFF
TGCAGCGTTGAATCCAACTCGGATGAGCAGTTCTTC
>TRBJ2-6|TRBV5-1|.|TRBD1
CASSLEGAGANVLTF
TGCGCCAGCAGCTTGGAGGGGGCCGGGGCCAACGTCCTGACTTTC
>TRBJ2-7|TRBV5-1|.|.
CASSLDGEFYEQYF
TGCGCCAGCAGCTTGGATGGGGAATTCTACGAGCAGTACTTC
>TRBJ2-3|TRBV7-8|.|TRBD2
CASSILTSGGYRDTQYF
TGTGCCAGCAGCATATTGACTAGCGGGGGGTATAGAGATACGCAGTATTTT
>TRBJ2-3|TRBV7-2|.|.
CASSLARDRTDTQYF
TGTGCCAGCAGCTTAGCCCGGGACCGCACAGATACGCAGTATTTT
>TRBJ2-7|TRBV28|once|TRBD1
CASRSKGASWEQYF
TGTGCCAGCAGAAGCAAGGGGGCCTCTTGGGAGCAGTACTTC
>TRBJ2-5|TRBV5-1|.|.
CASSSVDTKRETQYF
TGCGCCAGCAGCTCCGTGGACACTAAGCGAGAGACCCAGTACTTC
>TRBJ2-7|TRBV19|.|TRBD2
CASSILAGISYEQYF
TGTGCCAGTAGTATCCTAGCGGGGATATCCTACGAGCAGTACTTC
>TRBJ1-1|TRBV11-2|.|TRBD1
CASSPTRTGHHTEAFF
TGTGCCAGCAGCCCTACGAGGACAGGGCACCACACTGAAGCTTTCTTT
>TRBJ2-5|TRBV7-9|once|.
CASSLLRGEQETQYF
TGTGCCAGCAGCTTGCTCAGGGGTGAACAAGAGACCCAGTACTTC
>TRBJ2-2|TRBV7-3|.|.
CASSPSANTGELFF
TGTGCCAGCAGCCCCTCGGCGAACACCGGGGAGCTGTTTTTT